The 14 T cell receptor beta chains in this list originate from one sample, sequenced in a study of memory CD4+ T cells and cytomegalovirus serostatus (dated by TCRdb to between 2018 and 2021). Single viable CD3+CD4+CD8-CD45RO+ cells were sorted as memory CD4+ T cells on a FACSAria II. The library was built by means of the immunoSEQ multiplex PCR assay. TCRdb retrieved this table from immuneACCESS and kept in-frame rearrangements only. Not all clones are present; in checked studies, unresolved V genes account for under half, and no reason is known for the remainder. This sample comprises around 61,000 clones, around 76% of them detected only once. The top ten clonotypes cover 0.4% to 0.45% of the sample. Specimen: memory CD4+ T cells from blood. Source of these receptors: an adult in good health and CMV-seronegative.

This clone was counted only a few times. The chain has TRBV11-2 and TRBJ2-3; D is uncertain. This CDR3 is 16 amino acids long. From germline, CDR1 is SGHAT and CDR2 FQNNGV. V was clipped by 1 base and J by 0 bases, with 11 bases between them. The chain's CDR3 is CASSLGRARSTDTQYF. CDR3 DNA: TGTGCCAGCAGCTTAGGACGTGCGCGCAGCACAGATACGCAGTATTTT.

The chain joins TRBV4-3 to TRBJ2-2; 8 bases line up with TRBD1. The germline CDR1 and CDR2 sequences are LGHNA and YSLEER. The CDR3 consists of 15 residues. Germline trimming cut 4 bases from V and 6 bases from J; bases unmatched to any gene: 7. CDR3 sequence (DNA): TGCGCCAGCAGCCTACAGGGGGGATTATCCGGGGAGCTGTTTTTT. Translation gives CASSLQGGLSGELFF.

Remarks on this clone: At the DNA level, this CDR3 is encoded by other sequences in the same sample as well. V usage is TRBV7-9 and J usage is TRBJ2-3; D not certain. The CDR3 contains 14 residues. Trimming removed 1 base at V and 0 bases at J, with 5 bases between. Germline CDR1 SEHNR, CDR2 FQNEAQ (reference sequence). CDR3 sequence: CASSLDHSTDTQYF. CDR3 in DNA: TGTGCCAGCAGCTTAGACCACAGCACAGATACGCAGTATTTT.

The rearrangement uses TRBV28 and TRBJ2-1, with a possible D match to TRBD2 (7 bases). The V end lost 2 bases, the J end lost 5 bases, and 13 bases lay between the germline ends. Germline V gives CDR1 MDHEN, CDR2 SYDVKM. CDR3 length equals 15 residues. The CDR3 nucleotides are TGTGCCAGCAGTTTAGCCGGGGGGCCCCACAATGAGCAGTTCTTC. It specifies CASSLAGGPHNEQFF. Complete variable domain (other parts from reference TRBV28 and TRBJ2-1): DVKVTQSSRYLVKRTGEKVFLECVQDMDHENMFWYRQDPGLGLRLIYFSYDVKMKEKGDIPEGYSVSREKKERFSLILESASTNQTSMYLCASSLAGGPHNEQFFGPGTRLTVL.

The chain joins TRBV2 to TRBJ2-2; D remains ambiguous. Germline assignment: CDR1 SNHLY and CDR2 FYNNEI. Trimming took 5 bases from V and 1 from J, leaving 8 bases between them. This CDR3 spans 14 amino acids. The CDR3 coding sequence is TGTGCCAGCAGTAGCGACCTGAACACCGGGGAGCTGTTTTTT. This codes for CASSSDLNTGELFF. Together with reference TRBV2 and TRBJ2-2, the CDR3 gives the full variable domain: EPEVTQTPSHQVTQMGQEVILRCVPISNHLYFYWYRQILGQKVEFLVSFYNNEISEKSEIFDDQFSVERPDGSNFTLKIRSTKLEDSAMYFCASSSDLNTGELFFGEGSRLTVL.

This sequence joins TRBV28 and TRBJ2-1; 9 nucleotides line up with TRBD1. This CDR3 has 15 residues. Losses at the gene ends were 3 bases for V and 10 bases for J; bases not matched to a gene: 10. Germline CDR1 and CDR2: MDHEN and SYDVKM. For the CDR3, the DNA is TGTGCCAGCAGTTTCCCGCGGGGACAGGGCCCCGAGCAGTTCTTC. Translating gives CASSFPRGQGPEQFF.

The chain couples TRBV6-6 to TRBJ1-5; TRBD1 matches 7 bases. Trimming at V came to 6 bases and at J to 6 bases, leaving 11 bases not matched to a gene. From germline, CDR1 is MNHNY and CDR2 SVGAGI (reference sequence). This CDR3 has 15 residues. The CDR3 sequence: CASSDRASGSQPQHF. Written as DNA, the CDR3 is TGTGCCAGCAGCGACAGGGCTTCGGGAAGTCAGCCCCAGCATTTT.

This clone was recorded only once. V and J are TRBV7-2 and TRBJ2-5, with TRBD1 identical over 10 bases. Per the germline V gene, CDR1 is SGHTA and CDR2 is FQGNSA. V was clipped by 4 bases and J by 5 bases; unmatched bases: 7. The CDR3 is 15 residues long. CDR3 nucleotide sequence: TGTGCCAGCAGCTCCCGGGACAGGGGTTGGGAGACCCAGTACTTC. It yields the protein CASSSRDRGWETQYF.

V is TRBV5-4 and J is TRBJ1-6, with 9 bases matching TRBD1. V lost 4 bases, J lost 6 bases, and 8 bases stayed unmatched. The CDR3 consists of 16 residues. Per germline, CDR1 SGHNT and CDR2 YYREEE (reference sequence). CDR3 nucleotide sequence: TGTGCCAGCAGCCCCGGACAGGGGTTAAGTAATTCACCCCTCCACTTT. The encoded protein is CASSPGQGLSNSPLHF.

The rearrangement joins TRBV6-5 to TRBJ2-5; D gene unclear. This CDR3 is 14 amino acids long. Trimming cost V 6 bases and J 5 bases, with 16 bases left between them. Germline V gene sequence: CDR1 MNHEY, CDR2 SVGAGI. CDR3: CASSFTDLRETQYF. The DNA of the CDR3 is TGTGCCAGCAGCTTTACAGACCTCCGGGAGACCCAGTACTTC.

V usage is TRBV27 and J usage is TRBJ1-2, with TRBD1 identical over 7 bases. Per germline, CDR1 MNHEY and CDR2 SMNVEV (reference sequence). The CDR3 loop spans 17 amino acids. V dropped 2 bases and J dropped 2; count of bases not matched to a gene: 11. The CDR3 sequence: CASSLRQGPGVNYGYTF. The DNA for the CDR3 is TGTGCCAGCAGTTTAAGACAGGGACCCGGGGTAAACTATGGCTACACCTTC.

This clone was recorded once. The rearrangement joins TRBV5-3 to TRBJ1-1; maybe TRBD1 (6 bases). TRBV5-3 is designated an ORF whose function remains uncertain. There are 20 residues in the CDR3. V was trimmed by 3 bases and J by 1 base, leaving 28 bases between them. The CDR3 nucleotides read TGTGCCAGAAGCTGGTCGGACAGAGCTGGTAAAGGTTCGGGGAACACTGAAGCTTTCTTT. Amino acids: CARSWSDRAGKGSGNTEAFF.

The chain recombines TRBV7-9 with TRBJ2-5; D gene ambiguous. This CDR3 has 12 amino acids. Germline V gene lookup returns CDR1 SEHNR and CDR2 FQNEAQ (reference sequence). Deletions cut 5 bases from V and 5 bases from J, with 9 bases between. The CDR3 spells CASSLSGETQYF. As DNA, the CDR3 is TGTGCCAGCAGCCTAAGTGGGGAGACCCAGTACTTC.

The chain has TRBV18 and TRBJ2-5, with D possibly being TRBD2 (5 bases). Trimming stripped 3 bases from V and 1 base from J, with 9 bases between. CDR3 length: 14 amino acids. Germline V gives CDR1 KGHSH, CDR2 LQKENI. This chain's CDR3 is CASSPMGSQETQYF. The DNA of the CDR3 is TGTGCCAGCTCACCTATGGGGAGCCAAGAGACCCAGTACTTC. The full variable domain, with the rest looked up from reference TRBV18 and TRBJ2-5, is NAGVMQNPRHLVRRRGQEARLRCSPMKGHSHVYWYRQLPEEGLKFMVYLQKENIIDESGMPKERFSAEFPKEGPSILRIQQVVRGDSAAYFCASSPMGSQETQYFGPGTRLLVL.